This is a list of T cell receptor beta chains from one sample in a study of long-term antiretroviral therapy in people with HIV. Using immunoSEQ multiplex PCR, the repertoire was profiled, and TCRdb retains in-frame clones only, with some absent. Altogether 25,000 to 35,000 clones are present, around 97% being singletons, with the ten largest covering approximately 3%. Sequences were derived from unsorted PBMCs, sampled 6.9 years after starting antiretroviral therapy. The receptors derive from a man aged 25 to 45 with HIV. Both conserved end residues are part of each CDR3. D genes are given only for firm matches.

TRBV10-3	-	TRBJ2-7	CAISETTSSYEQYF
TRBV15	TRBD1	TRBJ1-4	CATSMDRLATNEKLFF
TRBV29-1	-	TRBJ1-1	CSVRGRLNTEAFF
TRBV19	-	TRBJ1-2	CASSIPPYYGYTF
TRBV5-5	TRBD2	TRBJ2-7	CASSYGLAGNEQYF
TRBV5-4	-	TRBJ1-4	CASSIRDSHSGEKLFF
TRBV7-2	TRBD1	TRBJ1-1	CASSPRSGTGLGTEAFF
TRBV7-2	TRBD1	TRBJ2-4	CASSFRGLLAKNIQYF
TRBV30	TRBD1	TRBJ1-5	CAWSGDREPYSNQPQHF
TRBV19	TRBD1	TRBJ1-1	CASSPRAGGAPEAFF
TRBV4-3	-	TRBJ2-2	CASSQGRSGELFF
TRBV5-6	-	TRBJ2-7	CASSLSGITPSYEQYF
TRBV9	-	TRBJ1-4	CASSVDGSRANEKLFF
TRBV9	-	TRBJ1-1	CASSVGDMNTEAFF
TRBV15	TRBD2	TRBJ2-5	CATSREKREWTETQYF
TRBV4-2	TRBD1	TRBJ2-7	CASTPGTGLYEQYF
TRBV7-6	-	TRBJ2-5	CASSFRTPKETQYF
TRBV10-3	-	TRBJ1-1	CAIRTGMGDAFF
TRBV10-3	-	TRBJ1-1	CAIGENTEAFF
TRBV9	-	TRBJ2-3	CASSVAHMGFGTDTQYF
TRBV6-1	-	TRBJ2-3	CASRGAGGVTDTQYF
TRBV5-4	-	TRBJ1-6	CASSLDGPWASLHF
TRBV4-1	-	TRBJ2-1	CASSPSPFNEQFF
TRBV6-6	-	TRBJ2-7	CAVMLERVYEQYF
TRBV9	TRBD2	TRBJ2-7	CASSVGLAGVYEQYF
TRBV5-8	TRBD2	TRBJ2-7	CASSQPGLAIHEQYF
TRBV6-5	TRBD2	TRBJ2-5	CASSRWAGEETQYF
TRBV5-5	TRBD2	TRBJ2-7	CASSSVSGGSYEQYF
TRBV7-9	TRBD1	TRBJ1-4	CASSLGTGDFEKLFF